The 15 T cell receptor beta chains in this list originate from one sample, sequenced in a study of CD8+CD57+ T cells in acquired aplastic anemia (dated by TCRdb to the late 2010s). Expansion of CD8+CD57+ cells had been shown by flow cytometry in the patients chosen for sequencing. Sequencing instrument: Illumina HiSeq 2000. Genomic DNA was used as template for profiling of TCR beta VDJ combinations and CDR3 sequences. In TCRdb, the public reads were trimmed at Q25 with fastp and aligned with MiXCR, with productive beta chains retained. Rows are combined by CDR3 protein, so each entry shows the most common genes and DNA. This sample comprises hundreds of thousands of distinct CDR3 sequences, around 30% of them detected only once. The top ten constitute 0.7% to 1% of the sample. Sequencing used sorted CD4+, CD8+, or CD8+CD57+ T cells (not recorded which) from PBMCs. The receptor set was obtained from a human donor with aplastic anemia.

This clonotype was picked up many times. The rearrangement uses TRBV7-2 and TRBJ1-6; D gene ambiguous. The CDR3 sequence is 15 residues long. CDR1 SGHTA and CDR2 FQGNSA come from the germline V gene. The ends were cut back, 1 base at V and 7 bases at J, with 11 bases in the middle. CDR3 loop: CASSLDGSGNSPLHF. The CDR3 DNA reads as TGTGCCAGCAGCTTAGACGGTTCCGGCAATTCACCCCTCCACTTT.

There are many counts of this clonotype. V gene TRBV29-1 combines with J gene TRBJ2-3, with 10 bases identical to TRBD2. CDR1 is SQVTM and CDR2 is ANQGSEA in the germline V gene. The CDR3 contains 14 residues. With 1 base clipped from V and 3 bases from J, the junction kept 1 base outside the gene matches. The CDR3 DNA reads as TGCAGCGTTGAAGTAGCGGGGGGAACAGATACGCAGTATTTT. This translates into CSVEVAGGTDTQYF.

The gene calls are TRBV4-1 and TRBJ1-2; the D gene is possibly TRBD1 (5 bases). Germline V gene lookup returns CDR1 MGHRA and CDR2 YSYEKL. This CDR3 has 16 amino acids. Between the trimmed V and J ends, which lost 0 bases and 0 bases, there was a span of 11 bases. The CDR3 protein is CASSQDFQGANYGYTF. CDR3 nucleotide sequence: TGCGCCAGCAGCCAAGATTTTCAGGGAGCTAACTATGGCTACACCTTC.

V is TRBV27 and J is TRBJ2-7, with D uncertain. The CDR3 has 12 amino acids. The germline V gene encodes CDR1 MNHEY and CDR2 SMNVEV (reference sequence). V was clipped by 6 bases and J by 3 bases, with 9 bases between them. In DNA, the CDR3 is TGTGCCAGCAGGGGATCGGGCTACGAGCAGTACTTC. Its protein product is CASRGSGYEQYF.

Ten or more counts support this clonotype. This chain links TRBV10-3 with TRBJ2-3, with 7 bases that match TRBD2. Germline V gene lookup returns CDR1 ENHRY and CDR2 SYGVKD. CDR3 length: 14 residues. V lost 6 bases, J lost 1 base, and 4 bases stayed unmatched. The CDR3 spells CAIRRELRTDTQYF. The CDR3 coding sequence is TGTGCCATCAGGCGGGAGTTGCGCACAGATACGCAGTATTTT.

This clonotype was seen more than once but under ten times. V is TRBV30 and J is TRBJ1-5; TRBD1 might be the D (6 bases). Looked up from germline, CDR1 is GTSNPN and CDR2 is SVGIG (reference sequence). The V gene lost 3 bases and the J gene lost 9 bases, with 18 bases spanning the gap. This CDR3 is 14 amino acids long. The CDR3 region is CAWSRNRDLRPQHF. DNA for the CDR3: TGTGCCTGGAGCCGTAACAGGGATCTAAGGCCCCAGCATTTT.

This clonotype was observed at least ten times. This chain joins TRBV15 and TRBJ2-1; possibly TRBD2 for D (6 bases). Germline CDR1 reads LNHNV; CDR2 reads YYDKDF (reference sequence). This CDR3 is built from 15 residues. V was shortened by 0 bases and J by 7 bases, with 13 bases between the two germline ends. The CDR3 spells CATSRDRLARNEQFF. Written as DNA, the CDR3 is TGTGCCACCAGCAGAGATAGGCTAGCGAGGAATGAGCAGTTCTTC.

V gene TRBV9 combines with J gene TRBJ2-5; the match to TRBD1 covers 8 bases. CDR1 SGDLS and CDR2 YYNGEE come from the germline V gene. The V segment lost 0 bases and the J segment 2 bases; nucleotides outside the gene matches: 3. This CDR3 comprises 15 residues. The CDR3 coding sequence is TGTGCCAGCAGCGTAGTACAGGGGGGACAAGAGACCCAGTACTTC. Translation: CASSVVQGGQETQYF. Based on the CDR3 plus reference TRBV9 and TRBJ2-5, the full variable domain is DSGVTQTPKHLITATGQRVTLRCSPRSGDLSVYWYQQSLDQGLQFLIQYYNGEERAKGNILERFSAQQFPDLHSELNLSSLELGDSALYFCASSVVQGGQETQYFGPGTRLLVL.

This clonotype has ten or more counts. V gene TRBV29-1 combines with J gene TRBJ1-3, with 7 nucleotides matching TRBD1. Trimming removed 4 bases from V and 4 bases from J; junction bases left unmatched: 4. Germline assignment: CDR1 SQVTM and CDR2 ANQGSEA. The CDR3 spans 13 residues. CDR3: CSVGGTAGNTIYF. Here the CDR3 DNA reads TGCAGCGTTGGAGGGACAGCCGGAAACACCATATATTTT.

The table lists this clonotype with a few counts. The chain combines TRBV20-1 with TRBJ1-5; 9 bases are shared with TRBD1. J lost 5 bases, V lost 3 bases, and 14 bases had no gene match. CDR3 length: 17 residues. Germline-derived CDR1 and CDR2 are DFQATT and SNEGSKA (reference sequence). The CDR3 coding sequence is TGCAGTGCTAGTATTGACCCCGGGACAGGGTTGCATCAGCCCCAGCATTTT. The encoded protein is CSASIDPGTGLHQPQHF.

In its sample, this clonotype was seen once. A much larger clone lies a single base off, so this may be a read error. V and J are TRBV2 and TRBJ2-2, with D tentatively TRBD2 (7 bases). V was cut by 5 bases and J by 5 bases, with 15 bases left in between. The CDR3 covers 15 residues. Germline V lookup: CDR1 SNHLY, CDR2 FYNNEI. CDR3 protein: CASSYDGGRTGELFF. In nucleotides, the CDR3 is TGTGCCAGCAGTTATGACGGGGGGCGGACCGGGGAGCTGTTTTTT.

The chain recombines TRBV14 with TRBJ1-4; D is unclear. The ends were cut back, 5 bases at V and 1 base at J, with 2 bases in the middle. The CDR3 length is 12 residues. Germline V gene sequence: CDR1 SGHDN, CDR2 FVKESK. This chain's CDR3 is CASSRTNEKLFF. CDR3 in DNA: TGTGCCAGCAGCAGAACTAATGAAAAACTGTTTTTT.

The chain uses TRBV6-2 or TRBV6-3 and TRBJ2-1, with a tentative D call TRBD2 (6 bases). This CDR3 spans 18 amino acids. Germline values: CDR1 MNHEY, CDR2 SVGEGT. Trimming left V 4 bases short and J 0 bases short, with 19 bases between. CDR3 sequence reads: CASSSFEGLPGSYNEQFF. Here the CDR3 DNA reads TGTGCCAGCAGTTCATTCGAGGGACTTCCTGGCTCCTACAATGAGCAGTTCTTC.

This clonotype showed up just a few times. J is TRBJ1-2 and V is TRBV9; tentatively, D is TRBD1 (6 bases). The V end lost 4 bases, the J end lost 7 bases, and 11 bases lay between the germline ends. CDR3 length: 12 amino acids. From germline, CDR1 is SGDLS and CDR2 YYNGEE. DNA of the CDR3: TGTGCCAGCAGCCTACAGGGCTTTGGCTACACCTTC. This gives the protein CASSLQGFGYTF.

V is TRBV12-3 or TRBV12-4 and J is TRBJ1-1; no clear D gene. Trimming stripped 2 bases from V and 6 bases from J, with 22 bases between. CDR3 length: 17 amino acids. The CDR3 protein is CASSLFRRSVGFAEAFF. DNA for the CDR3: TGTGCCAGCAGTTTATTTCGGCGGTCGGTGGGTTTCGCTGAAGCTTTCTTT.